This T cell receptor beta chain was captured in a study of T-cell reconstitution after alpha-beta-depleted transplantation in children. Molecular barcoding with unique molecular identifiers was used for the TCRbeta library. TCRdb processed the PCR reads anew with MiXCR; each CDR3 protein has one entry. The sample holds some 520,000 distinct CDR3 sequences, approximately 30% seen once. This clonotype occurred a few times. Trimming cost V 6 bases and J 6 bases, with 17 bases left between them. The CDR3 is 15 amino acids. CDR1 and CDR2 from the germline V gene are MNHEY and SMNVEV (reference sequence). The sample was PBMCs from the stem cell graft donor, taken from the stem cell graft. The genes are TRBV27 and TRBJ2-2; maybe TRBD2 (6 bases). This TCR was sampled from a human donor who donated a stem cell graft to a child with aplastic anemia. The CDR3 loop reads CASSRRAVDAGELFF. Written as DNA, the CDR3 is TGTGCCAGCAGCCGGAGGGCCGTGGACGCCGGGGAGCTGTTTTTT.